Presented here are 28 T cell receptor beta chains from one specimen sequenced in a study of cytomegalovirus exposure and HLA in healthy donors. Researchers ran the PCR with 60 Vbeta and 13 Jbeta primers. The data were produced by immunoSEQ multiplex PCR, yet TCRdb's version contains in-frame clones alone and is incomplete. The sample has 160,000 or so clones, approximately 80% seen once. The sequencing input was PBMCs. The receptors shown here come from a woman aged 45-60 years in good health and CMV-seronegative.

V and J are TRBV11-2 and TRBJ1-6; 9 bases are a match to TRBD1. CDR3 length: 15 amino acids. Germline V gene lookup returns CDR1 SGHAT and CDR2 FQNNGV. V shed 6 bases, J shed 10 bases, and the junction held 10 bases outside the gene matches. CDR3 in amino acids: CASSLPGQGWSPLHF. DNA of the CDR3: TGTGCCAGCAGTCTTCCGGGACAGGGATGGTCACCCCTCCACTTT.

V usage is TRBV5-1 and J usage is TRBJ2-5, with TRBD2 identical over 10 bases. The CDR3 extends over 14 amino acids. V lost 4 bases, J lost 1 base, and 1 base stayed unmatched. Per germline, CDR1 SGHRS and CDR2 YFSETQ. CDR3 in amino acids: CASSPSGGQETQYF. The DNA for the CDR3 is TGCGCCAGCAGCCCTAGCGGGGGCCAAGAGACCCAGTACTTC.

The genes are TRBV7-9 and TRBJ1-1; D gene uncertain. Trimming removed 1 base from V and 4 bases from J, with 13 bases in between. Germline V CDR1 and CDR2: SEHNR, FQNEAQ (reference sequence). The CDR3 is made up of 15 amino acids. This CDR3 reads CASSLDPGRATEAFF. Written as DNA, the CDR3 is TGTGCCAGCAGCTTAGACCCGGGGAGGGCCACTGAAGCTTTCTTT.

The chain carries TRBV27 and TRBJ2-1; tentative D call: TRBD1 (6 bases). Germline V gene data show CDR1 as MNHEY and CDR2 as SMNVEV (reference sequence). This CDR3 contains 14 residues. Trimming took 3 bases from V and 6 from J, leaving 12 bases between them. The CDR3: CASSFWTDGNEQFF. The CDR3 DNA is TGTGCCAGCAGTTTTTGGACAGATGGCAATGAGCAGTTCTTC.

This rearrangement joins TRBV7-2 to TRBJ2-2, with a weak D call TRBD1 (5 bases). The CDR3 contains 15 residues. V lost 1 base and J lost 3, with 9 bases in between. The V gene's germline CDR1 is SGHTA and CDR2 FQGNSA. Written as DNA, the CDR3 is TGTGCCAGCAGCTTAGTGGCAGGGTACACCGGGGAGCTGTTTTTT. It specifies CASSLVAGYTGELFF.

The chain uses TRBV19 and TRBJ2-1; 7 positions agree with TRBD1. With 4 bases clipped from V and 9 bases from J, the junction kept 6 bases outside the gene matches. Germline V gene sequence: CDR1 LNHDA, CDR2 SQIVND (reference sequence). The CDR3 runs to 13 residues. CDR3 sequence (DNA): TGTGCCAGTAGTAGGGGACAGATCTTTGAGCAGTTCTTC. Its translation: CASSRGQIFEQFF.

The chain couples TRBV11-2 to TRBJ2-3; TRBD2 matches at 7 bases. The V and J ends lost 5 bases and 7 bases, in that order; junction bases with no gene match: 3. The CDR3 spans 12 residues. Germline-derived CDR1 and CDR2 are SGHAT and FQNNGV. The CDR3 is CASSQAGNTQYF. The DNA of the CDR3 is TGTGCCAGCAGCCAAGCGGGGAATACGCAGTATTTT.

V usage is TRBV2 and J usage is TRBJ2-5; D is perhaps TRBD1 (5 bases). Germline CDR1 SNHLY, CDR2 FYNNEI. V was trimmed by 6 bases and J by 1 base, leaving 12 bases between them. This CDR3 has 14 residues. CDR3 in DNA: TGTGCCAGCAGCATGGACAACAGCCAAGAGACCCAGTACTTC. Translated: CASSMDNSQETQYF.

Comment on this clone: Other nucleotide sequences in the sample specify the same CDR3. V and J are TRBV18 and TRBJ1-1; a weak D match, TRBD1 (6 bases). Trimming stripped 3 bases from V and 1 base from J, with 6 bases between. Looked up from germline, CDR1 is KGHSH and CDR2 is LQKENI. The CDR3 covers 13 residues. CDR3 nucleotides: TGTGCCAGCTCACCGACAGGGAACACTGAAGCTTTCTTT. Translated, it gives CASSPTGNTEAFF.

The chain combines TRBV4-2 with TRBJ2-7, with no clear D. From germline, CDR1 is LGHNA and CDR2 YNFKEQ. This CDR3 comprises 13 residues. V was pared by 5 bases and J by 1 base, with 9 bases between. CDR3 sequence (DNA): TGTGCCAGCAGCGATCTGAGTTCCTACGAGCAGTACTTC. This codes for CASSDLSSYEQYF.

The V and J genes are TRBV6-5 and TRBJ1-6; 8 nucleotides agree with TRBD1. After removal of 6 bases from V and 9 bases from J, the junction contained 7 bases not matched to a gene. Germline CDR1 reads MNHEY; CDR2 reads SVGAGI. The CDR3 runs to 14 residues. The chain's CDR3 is CASSRTGGASPLHF. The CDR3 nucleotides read TGTGCCAGCAGCCGCACAGGGGGAGCTTCACCCCTCCACTTT.

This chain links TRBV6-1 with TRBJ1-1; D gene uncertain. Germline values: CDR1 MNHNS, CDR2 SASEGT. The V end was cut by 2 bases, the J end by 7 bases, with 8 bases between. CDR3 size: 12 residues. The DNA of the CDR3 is TGTGCCAGCAGTGAATCTAGATTTGAAGCTTTCTTT. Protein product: CASSESRFEAFF.

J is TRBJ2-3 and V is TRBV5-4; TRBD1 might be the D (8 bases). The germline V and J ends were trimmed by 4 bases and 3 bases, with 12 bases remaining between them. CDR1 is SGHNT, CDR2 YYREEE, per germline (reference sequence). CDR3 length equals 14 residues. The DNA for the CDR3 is TGTGCCAGCAGCGGGGGGGACAGGACAGATACGCAGTATTTT. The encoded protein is CASSGGDRTDTQYF.

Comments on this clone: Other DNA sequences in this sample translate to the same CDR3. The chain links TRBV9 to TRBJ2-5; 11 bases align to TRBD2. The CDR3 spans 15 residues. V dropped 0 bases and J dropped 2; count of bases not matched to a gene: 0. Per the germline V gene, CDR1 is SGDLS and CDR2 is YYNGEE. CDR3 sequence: CASSVGTSGQETQYF. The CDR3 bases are TGTGCCAGCAGCGTAGGGACTAGCGGGCAAGAGACCCAGTACTTC.

CDR3 bases: TGTGCCAGCAGCCCTGACTTGGCGGGAGGGAGTGAGCAGTTCTTC. Amino acid sequence: CASSPDLAGGSEQFF. The rearrangement uses TRBV7-9 and TRBJ2-1; 9 bases map to TRBD2. The junction had 11 bases not matched to a gene; V was cut back by 5 bases and J by 9 bases. Germline V gene lookup returns CDR1 SEHNR and CDR2 FQNEAQ (reference sequence). This CDR3 is 15 amino acids long.

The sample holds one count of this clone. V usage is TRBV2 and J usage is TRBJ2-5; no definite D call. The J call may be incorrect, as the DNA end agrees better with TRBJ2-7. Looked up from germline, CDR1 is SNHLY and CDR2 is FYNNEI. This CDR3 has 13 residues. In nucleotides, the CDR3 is TGTGCCAGCAGTGAAGAACGGTCCTACGAGCAGTACTTC. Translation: CASSEERSYEQYF.

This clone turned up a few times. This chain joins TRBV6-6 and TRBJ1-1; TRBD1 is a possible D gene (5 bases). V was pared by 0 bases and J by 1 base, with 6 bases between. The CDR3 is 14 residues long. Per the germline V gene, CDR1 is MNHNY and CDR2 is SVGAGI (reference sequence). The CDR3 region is CASSYSDRNTEAFF. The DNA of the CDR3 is TGTGCCAGCAGTTACTCAGACAGGAACACTGAAGCTTTCTTT.

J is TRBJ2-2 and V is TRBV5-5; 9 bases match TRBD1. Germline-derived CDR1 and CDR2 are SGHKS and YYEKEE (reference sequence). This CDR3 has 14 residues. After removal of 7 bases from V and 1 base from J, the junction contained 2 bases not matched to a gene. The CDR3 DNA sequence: TGTGCCAGCCGGACAGGGGTGAACACCGGGGAGCTGTTTTTT. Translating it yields CASRTGVNTGELFF.

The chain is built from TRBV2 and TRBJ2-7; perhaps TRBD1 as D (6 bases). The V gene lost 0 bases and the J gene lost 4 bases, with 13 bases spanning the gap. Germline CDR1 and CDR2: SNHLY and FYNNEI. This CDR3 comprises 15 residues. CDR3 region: CASSEADRMVYEQYF. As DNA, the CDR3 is TGTGCCAGCAGTGAAGCAGACAGGATGGTTTACGAGCAGTACTTC.

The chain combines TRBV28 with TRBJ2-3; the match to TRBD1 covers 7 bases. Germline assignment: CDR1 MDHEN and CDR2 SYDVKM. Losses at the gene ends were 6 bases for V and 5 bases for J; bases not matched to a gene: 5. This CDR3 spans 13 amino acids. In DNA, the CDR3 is TGTGCCAGCAGGACAGGGCAAGGAGATACGCAGTATTTT. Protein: CASRTGQGDTQYF. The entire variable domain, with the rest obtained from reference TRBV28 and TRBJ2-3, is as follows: DVKVTQSSRYLVKRTGEKVFLECVQDMDHENMFWYRQDPGLGLRLIYFSYDVKMKEKGDIPEGYSVSREKKERFSLILESASTNQTSMYLCASRTGQGDTQYFGPGTRLTVL.

CDR3 residues: CASSEGTGADNEQFF. The CDR3 region has the DNA TGCGCCAGCAGTGAGGGGACAGGGGCGGACAATGAGCAGTTCTTC. The chain employs TRBV10-1 and TRBJ2-1, with 10 bases identical to TRBD1. Germline trimming cut 2 bases from V and 5 bases from J; bases unmatched to any gene: 3. This CDR3 region has 15 residues. Germline lookup yields CDR1 WNHNN and CDR2 SYGVQD (reference sequence).

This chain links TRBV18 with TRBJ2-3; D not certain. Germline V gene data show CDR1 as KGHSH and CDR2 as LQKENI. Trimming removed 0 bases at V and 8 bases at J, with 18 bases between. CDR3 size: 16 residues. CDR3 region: CASSPPQQVQLRTQYF. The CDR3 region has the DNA TGTGCCAGCTCACCACCGCAGCAGGTTCAGCTTCGTACGCAGTATTTT.

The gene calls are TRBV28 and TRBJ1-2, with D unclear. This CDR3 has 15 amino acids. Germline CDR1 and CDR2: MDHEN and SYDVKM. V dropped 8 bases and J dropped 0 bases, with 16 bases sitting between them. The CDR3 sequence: CASSLGGVANYGYTF. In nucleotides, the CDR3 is TGTGCCAGCTCCCTAGGTGGCGTTGCTAACTATGGCTACACCTTC.

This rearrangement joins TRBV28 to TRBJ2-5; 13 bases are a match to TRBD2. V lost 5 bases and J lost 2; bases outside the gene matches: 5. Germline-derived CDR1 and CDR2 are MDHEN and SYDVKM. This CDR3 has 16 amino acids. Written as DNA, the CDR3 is TGTGCCAGCAGTCCCTTACTAGCGGGGGGGCAAGAGACCCAGTACTTC. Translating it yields CASSPLLAGGQETQYF.

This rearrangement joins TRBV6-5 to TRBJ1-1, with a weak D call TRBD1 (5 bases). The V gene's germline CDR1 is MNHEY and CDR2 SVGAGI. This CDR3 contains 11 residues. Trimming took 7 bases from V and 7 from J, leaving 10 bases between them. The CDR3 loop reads CASTGQGEAFF. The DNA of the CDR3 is TGTGCCAGCACGGGTCAGGGTGAAGCTTTCTTT.

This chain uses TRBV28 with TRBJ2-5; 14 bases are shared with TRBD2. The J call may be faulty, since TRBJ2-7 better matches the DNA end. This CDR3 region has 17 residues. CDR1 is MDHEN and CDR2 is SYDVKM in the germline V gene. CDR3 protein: CASSLLPGLAGALEQYF. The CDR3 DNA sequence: TGTGCCAGCAGTTTACTTCCGGGACTAGCGGGGGCCCTCGAGCAGTACTTC.

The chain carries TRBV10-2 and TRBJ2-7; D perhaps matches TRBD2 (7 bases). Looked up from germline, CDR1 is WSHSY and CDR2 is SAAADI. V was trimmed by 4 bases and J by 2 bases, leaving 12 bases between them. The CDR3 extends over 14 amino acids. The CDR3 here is CASSGAGATYEQYF. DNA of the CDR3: TGCGCCAGCAGTGGGGCGGGGGCGACCTACGAGCAGTACTTC.

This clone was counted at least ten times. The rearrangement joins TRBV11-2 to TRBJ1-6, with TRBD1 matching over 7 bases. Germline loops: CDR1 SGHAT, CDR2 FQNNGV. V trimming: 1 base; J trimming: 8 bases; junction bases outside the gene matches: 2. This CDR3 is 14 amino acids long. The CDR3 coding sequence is TGTGCCAGCAGCTTAGGAGGGACAGATTCACCCCTCCACTTT. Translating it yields CASSLGGTDSPLHF.